This T cell receptor (beta chain) was documented in a study of T cell repertoires in cytomegalovirus infection. The ends lost 6 bases at V and 6 bases at J; junction bases unmatched: 6. CDR3 size: 13 residues. Germline V gives CDR1 MNHNS, CDR2 SASEGT. This clonotype was detected a few times. TCRdb reprocessed the reads via MiXCR and lists one record per CDR3 protein. The table has 310,000 or so distinct CDR3 sequences, under 20% seen once. Material for sequencing was PBMCs. This chain joins TRBV6-1 and TRBJ1-1; 8 bases fit TRBD1. The clonotype comes from a human donor in good health (CMV status not recorded). Some clones in this sample may be carry-over from other donors' samples. CDR3 DNA sequence: TGTGCCAGCAGGTTGGACAGGGACTCTGAAGCTTTCTTT. This gives the protein CASRLDRDSEAFF.